Listed below are T cell receptor beta chains from one sample, sequenced in a study of cytomegalovirus exposure and HLA in healthy donors. Sequenced by immunoSEQ multiplex PCR; TCRdb stores in-frame clones only, minus some. The sample's table shows some 150,000 clones. The sequenced sample consisted of PBMCs. The origin of the receptors is a woman younger than 35 in good health and CMV-seronegative. CDR3s include the opening cysteine and the closing phenylalanine or tryptophan. D genes are given only for firm matches.

>TRBJ2-3|NA|TRBV19
CATRQPTRGTDTQYF
TGTGCCACCAGGCAGCCAACCCGAGGGACAGATACGCAGTATTTT
>TRBJ1-1|NA|TRBV5-1
CASSLRSAGMNTEAFF
TGCGCCAGCAGCTTGCGTTCCGCGGGCATGAACACTGAAGCTTTCTTT
>TRBJ2-5|TRBD2|TRBV5-4
CASRRTSGSKIQETQYF
TGTGCCAGCAGGCGGACTAGCGGGAGTAAGATACAAGAGACCCAGTACTTC
>TRBJ2-7|TRBD2|TRBV5-4
CASSLGRGSYEQYF
TGTGCCAGCAGCTTGGGGCGGGGGTCCTACGAGCAGTACTTC
>TRBJ1-1|NA|TRBV6-5
CASSLKQGLTFF
TGTGCCAGCAGTTTAAAACAGGGATTAACTTTCTTT
>TRBJ1-1|TRBD1|TRBV10-3
CATAGQGITEAFF
TGTGCCACGGCGGGACAGGGTATCACTGAAGCTTTCTTT
>TRBJ1-2|TRBD1|TRBV5-1
CASSPGQGHGYTF
TGCGCCAGCAGCCCGGGACAGGGCCATGGCTACACCTTC
>TRBJ2-5|TRBD2|TRBV4-1
CASSQAGTKETQYF
TGCGCCAGCAGCCAGGCCGGGACTAAAGAGACCCAGTACTTC
>TRBJ2-1|NA|TRBV27
CASPTWGRYPFF
TGTGCCAGTCCTACATGGGGGCGTTATCCGTTCTTC
>TRBJ2-2|TRBD1|TRBV7-7
CASSLTGPPNTGELFF
TGTGCCAGCAGCTTGACAGGGCCCCCGAACACCGGGGAGCTGTTTTTT
>TRBJ2-7|TRBD2|TRBV10-3
CAISDVREGYEQYF
TGTGCCATCAGTGATGTGAGGGAGGGCTACGAGCAGTACTTC
>TRBJ1-1|NA|TRBV19
CASSTQGGVTEAFF
TGTGCCAGTAGTACCCAGGGAGGAGTGACTGAAGCTTTCTTT
>TRBJ2-3|NA|TRBV9
CASSPIGHSTDTQYF
TGTGCCAGCAGCCCTATTGGGCACTCCACAGATACGCAGTATTTT
>TRBJ1-2|NA|TRBV5-1
CASGRGVSSYGYTF
TGCGCCAGCGGTCGGGGGGTTTCTTCCTATGGCTACACCTTC
>TRBJ1-2|NA|TRBV19
CASSPGTLGGYTF
TGTGCCAGTAGTCCCGGGACACTGGGGGGCTACACCTTC
>TRBJ1-5|NA|TRBV6-1
CASSEEGGSGGQPQHF
TGTGCCAGCAGTGAAGAAGGGGGATCGGGGGGGCAGCCCCAGCATTTT